The 26 T cell receptor beta chains below all came from one sample that was sequenced in a study of sequential checkpoint blockade in melanoma. The assay was immunoSEQ multiplex PCR, and TCRdb's table has in-frame clones only and misses some. Of 9,500 to 15,000 clones detected, roughly four fifths appear once; the ten largest clones hold around 7.6%. Specified treatment: randomized to nivolumab then ipilimumab (arm A) or the reverse (arm B). Sequenced here: CD8+ T cells sorted from blood (inferred from file names), sampled from a patient given nivolumab and ipilimumab in sequence. All receptors derive from a human donor with melanoma.

The table lists this clone with a few counts. The chain carries TRBV7-9 and TRBJ2-7; D unresolved. Germline CDR1 and CDR2: SEHNR and FQNEAQ (reference sequence). This CDR3 is built from 13 residues. V was shortened by 0 bases and J by 6 bases, with 9 bases between the two germline ends. The CDR3 reads CASSLALEAEQYF. In nucleotides, the CDR3 is TGTGCCAGCAGCTTAGCGCTAGAAGCCGAGCAGTACTTC.

This chain links TRBV2 with TRBJ1-4; D not resolved. This CDR3 contains 13 residues. V was clipped by 7 bases and J by 4 bases, with 10 bases between them. Germline V gene sequence: CDR1 SNHLY, CDR2 FYNNEI. The DNA for the CDR3 is TGTGCCAGCATCACCCGGTTTAATGAAAAACTGTTTTTT. Its protein product is CASITRFNEKLFF.

The chain links TRBV16 to TRBJ1-1; tentative D call: TRBD1 (6 bases). V lost 5 bases and J 4 bases, leaving 11 bases between the germline ends. The CDR3 length is 13 residues. Per the germline V gene, CDR1 is KGHSY and CDR2 is FQNENV. The CDR3 coding sequence is TGTGCCAGCAGCTCCGGGACACTCACTGAAGCTTTCTTT. This codes for CASSSGTLTEAFF.

The V call is TRBV5-1, the J call TRBJ2-7; tentative D call: TRBD2 (6 bases). Germline V CDR1 and CDR2: SGHRS, YFSETQ. The CDR3 is 14 amino acids. Trimming left V 4 bases short and J 2 bases short, with 13 bases between. The CDR3 spells CASSDGTDTYEQYF. CDR3 DNA: TGCGCCAGCAGCGATGGGACTGACACCTACGAGCAGTACTTC.

The genes are TRBV9 and TRBJ1-2; 9 bases are a match to TRBD1. Looked up from germline, CDR1 is SGDLS and CDR2 is YYNGEE. J was trimmed by 8 bases and V by 4 bases; bases with no gene match: 15. The CDR3 is made up of 16 amino acids. The CDR3 spells CASSLTSGQGDVGYTF. DNA of the CDR3: TGTGCCAGCAGCCTCACTTCGGGACAGGGTGACGTAGGCTACACCTTC.

This chain connects TRBV13 to TRBJ2-2; D unclear. V lost 5 bases and J 2 bases, leaving 9 bases between the germline ends. The CDR3 has 14 residues. Germline loops: CDR1 PRHDT, CDR2 FYEKMQ (reference sequence). CDR3 sequence (DNA): TGTGCCAGCAGCCTGACAACCAACACCGGGGAGCTGTTTTTT. Its protein product is CASSLTTNTGELFF.

This chain links TRBV27 with TRBJ2-3; 8 positions agree with TRBD2. Germline-derived CDR1 and CDR2 are MNHEY and SMNVEV (reference sequence). The CDR3 is 15 amino acids. Losses at the gene ends were 3 bases for V and 4 bases for J; bases not matched to a gene: 6. The CDR3 nucleotides read TGTGCCAGCAGTTTGGCGGGGGGCGGAGCAGATACGCAGTATTTT. It is translated as CASSLAGGGADTQYF.

The genes are TRBV10-1 and TRBJ2-7; weak D call: TRBD1 (5 bases). Germline V gene sequence: CDR1 WNHNN, CDR2 SYGVQD (reference sequence). The length of the CDR3 is 15 residues. Trimming left V 3 bases short and J 3 bases short, with 15 bases between. The CDR3 DNA reads TGCGCCAGCAGTGAAGGGCAGGGCCATCTCTACGAGCAGTACTTC. Translating gives CASSEGQGHLYEQYF.

The chain joins TRBV30 to TRBJ1-4, with D hard to call. V gave up 0 bases and J gave up 12 bases, with 14 bases separating them. Germline V gives CDR1 GTSNPN, CDR2 SVGIG (reference sequence). The CDR3 is made up of 13 amino acids. CDR3 region: CAWSVAPGGELFF. In DNA form, the CDR3 reads TGTGCCTGGAGTGTAGCCCCAGGCGGGGAACTGTTTTTT.

This clone was seen only a few times. V gene TRBV29-1 combines with J gene TRBJ1-3; the D gene is possibly TRBD1 (6 bases). CDR3 length: 14 residues. Germline assignment: CDR1 SQVTM and CDR2 ANQGSEA. The ends were cut back, 3 bases at V and 3 bases at J, with 12 bases in the middle. CDR3 DNA: TGCAGCGTTGAGGGGGGGGCACTTGGAAACACCATATATTTT. Its protein product is CSVEGGALGNTIYF.

This clone was seen a few times. This chain links TRBV6-1 with TRBJ2-1; D uncertain. V was shortened by 7 bases and J by 8 bases, with 9 bases between the two germline ends. The CDR3 has 11 amino acids. CDR1 MNHNS and CDR2 SASEGT come from the germline V gene. CDR3 residues: CASKSFDEQFF. The CDR3 coding sequence is TGTGCCAGCAAATCCTTCGATGAGCAGTTCTTC.

The chain links TRBV28 to TRBJ1-2; D is possibly TRBD1 (6 bases). The CDR3 sequence is 12 residues long. V was shortened by 3 bases and J by 4 bases, with 6 bases between the two germline ends. Per germline, CDR1 MDHEN and CDR2 SYDVKM. The chain's CDR3 is CASSLDSYGYTF. CDR3 coding DNA: TGTGCCAGCAGTTTGGACAGCTATGGCTACACCTTC.

V gene TRBV18 combines with J gene TRBJ1-2; D might be TRBD1 (5 bases). This CDR3 contains 13 residues. Germline V gene sequence: CDR1 KGHSH, CDR2 LQKENI. V lost 5 bases and J 4 bases, leaving 11 bases between the germline ends. The CDR3: CASSSRGTYGYTF. The CDR3 nucleotides read TGTGCCAGCTCATCCCGGGGGACCTATGGCTACACCTTC.

V is TRBV7-9 and J is TRBJ2-7; the D is unclear. Germline assignment: CDR1 SEHNR and CDR2 FQNEAQ (reference sequence). V was shortened by 4 bases and J by 1 base, with 17 bases between the two germline ends. CDR3 length: 16 amino acids. The CDR3 sequence is CASSSFAADGSYEQYF. CDR3 coding DNA: TGTGCCAGCAGCTCGTTTGCCGCTGACGGGTCCTACGAGCAGTACTTC.

V usage is TRBV23-1 and J usage is TRBJ1-5, with unresolved D. TRBV23-1 is identified as an open reading frame with a role that is uncertain. The CDR3 has 12 amino acids. Trimming cost V 6 bases and J 7 bases, with 10 bases left between them. The CDR3 spells CASRDPSQPQHF. The CDR3 bases are TGCGCCAGCAGGGATCCTAGCCAGCCCCAGCATTTT.

Written as DNA, the CDR3 is TGTGCCAGCAGCCCGTCCCGGGACAGGGGACCCTACTATGGCTACACCTTC. Protein sequence: CASSPSRDRGPYYGYTF. This chain links TRBV5-5 with TRBJ1-2; 10 nucleotides line up with TRBD1. With V trimmed by 4 bases and J by 3 bases, 12 bases remained unmatched. Germline values: CDR1 SGHKS, CDR2 YYEKEE (reference sequence). This CDR3 has 17 amino acids.

The V call is TRBV7-2, the J call TRBJ2-2, with TRBD1 identical over 9 bases. Trimming removed 5 bases from V and 6 bases from J; junction bases left unmatched: 7. The CDR3 covers 15 residues. Germline V CDR1 and CDR2: SGHTA, FQGNSA. The CDR3 DNA sequence: TGTGCCAGCAGCCTCGGGACAGGGAGGCCCGGGGAGCTGTTTTTT. Protein sequence: CASSLGTGRPGELFF.

The J gene is TRBJ2-7, the V gene TRBV27; a possible D gene is TRBD1 (6 bases). Per germline, CDR1 MNHEY and CDR2 SMNVEV (reference sequence). The V and J ends lost 3 bases and 2 bases respectively, with 14 bases between them. This CDR3 contains 15 residues. CDR3 residues: CASSLSPQGPYEQYF. CDR3 bases: TGTGCCAGCAGTTTGTCGCCACAGGGCCCCTACGAGCAGTACTTC.

The chain uses TRBV5-1 and TRBJ2-1, with 14 positions matching TRBD2. The CDR3 totals 18 residues. With V trimmed by 4 bases and J by 9 bases, 15 bases remained unmatched. Germline V CDR1 and CDR2: SGHRS, YFSETQ. CDR3 protein: CASSLGTSGSFSAGEQFF. CDR3 bases: TGCGCCAGCAGCCTCGGGACTAGCGGGAGTTTTTCGGCTGGTGAGCAGTTCTTC.

The chain joins TRBV19 to TRBJ2-7; TRBD2 agrees at 9 bases. V lost 3 bases to trimming and J lost 4 bases; unmatched junction nucleotides: 4. Germline values: CDR1 LNHDA, CDR2 SQIVND (reference sequence). CDR3 length: 14 amino acids. In nucleotides, the CDR3 is TGTGCCAGTAGTATGGTAGCGGGGGAGTACGAGCAGTACTTC. It is translated as CASSMVAGEYEQYF.

The chain is built from TRBV6-5 and TRBJ1-1, with D possibly TRBD1 on 6 matching bases. The CDR3 has 13 amino acids. CDR1 is MNHEY, CDR2 SVGAGI, per germline. V was shortened by 6 bases and J by 5 bases, with 13 bases between the two germline ends. CDR3 protein: CASRPRGGTEAFF. CDR3 coding DNA: TGTGCCAGCAGACCGAGGGGGGGTACTGAAGCTTTCTTT.

V is TRBV13 and J is TRBJ2-1, with D tentatively TRBD2 (7 bases). The CDR3 has 13 residues. Germline CDR1 PRHDT, CDR2 FYEKMQ (reference sequence). The V end was cut by 7 bases, the J end by 6 bases, with 13 bases between. For the CDR3, the DNA is TGTGCCAGCAAGGAGGGGGGGTTCAATGAGCAGTTCTTC. Translation gives CASKEGGFNEQFF.

The chain combines TRBV27 with TRBJ1-1, with D possibly TRBD1 on 5 matching bases. This CDR3 comprises 15 residues. Germline CDR1 and CDR2: MNHEY and SMNVEV (reference sequence). Trimming removed 5 bases at V and 3 bases at J, with 16 bases between. As DNA, the CDR3 is TGTGCCAGCAGTCTTATCTATGGGGCGGACACTGAAGCTTTCTTT. This sequence encodes CASSLIYGADTEAFF.

CDR3 in DNA: TGTGCCAGCAGCAAAGTAGGAGGGAGGAGCTCCTACGAGCAGTACTTC. Translation gives CASSKVGGRSSYEQYF. The chain carries TRBV21-1 and TRBJ2-5; the table's D call, TRBD2, was not checked against the DNA. The last part of the DNA fits TRBJ2-7 better; the J call may be wrong. TRBV21-1 is reported as a pseudogene. The CDR3 spans 16 residues.

This clone is classed as large. This chain links TRBV5-5 with TRBJ1-2; the match to TRBD1 covers 7 bases. CDR1 and CDR2 from the germline V gene are SGHKS and YYEKEE (reference sequence). Trimming at V came to 4 bases and at J to 2 bases, leaving 8 bases not matched to a gene. The CDR3 length is 15 residues. The CDR3 reads CASSPIRDRNYGYTF. CDR3 sequence (DNA): TGTGCCAGCAGCCCAATCCGGGACAGAAACTATGGCTACACCTTC.

A few counts support this clone. The V and J genes are TRBV21-1 and TRBJ2-7; the table's D call, TRBD1, was not checked against the DNA. TRBV21-1 has pseudogene status. The length of the CDR3 is 16 residues. In DNA form, the CDR3 reads TGTGCCAGCAGCAAAGCGCGAGACAGGGGAAGGGACGAGCAGTACTTC. This sequence encodes CASSKARDRGRDEQYF.